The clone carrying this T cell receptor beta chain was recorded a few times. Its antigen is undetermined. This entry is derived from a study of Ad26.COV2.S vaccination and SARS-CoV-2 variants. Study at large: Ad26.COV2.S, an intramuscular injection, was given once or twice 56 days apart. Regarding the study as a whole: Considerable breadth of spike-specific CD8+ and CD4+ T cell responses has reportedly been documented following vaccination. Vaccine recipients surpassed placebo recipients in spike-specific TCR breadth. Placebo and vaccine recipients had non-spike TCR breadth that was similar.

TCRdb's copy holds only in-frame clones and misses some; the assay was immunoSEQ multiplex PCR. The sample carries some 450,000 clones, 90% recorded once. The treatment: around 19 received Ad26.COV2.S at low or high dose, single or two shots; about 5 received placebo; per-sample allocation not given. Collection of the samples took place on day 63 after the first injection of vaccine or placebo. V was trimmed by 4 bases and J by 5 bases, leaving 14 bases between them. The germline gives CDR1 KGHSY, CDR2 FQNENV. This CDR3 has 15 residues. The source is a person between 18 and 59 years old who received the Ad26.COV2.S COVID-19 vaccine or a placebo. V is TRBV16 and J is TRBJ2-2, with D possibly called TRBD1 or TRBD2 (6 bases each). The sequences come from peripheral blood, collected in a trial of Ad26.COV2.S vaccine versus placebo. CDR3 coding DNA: TGTGCCAGCAGCCGCAAGGGGGGAGCAACCGGGGAGCTGTTTTTT. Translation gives CASSRKGGATGELFF.